The 22 T cell receptor beta chains listed next were all sequenced from one sample in a study of technical replicates of blood from several donors. Using immunoSEQ multiplex PCR, the repertoire was profiled, and TCRdb retains in-frame clones only, with some absent. The sample has around 70,000 clones; 85% to 95% are singletons. The sequenced sample was T cells isolated from PBMCs. Source of these receptors: a human donor in good health.

The chain's CDR3 is CASSLPGISYEQYF. In DNA, the CDR3 is TGTGCCAGCAGTTTACCAGGGATCTCCTACGAGCAGTACTTC. This chain links TRBV28 with TRBJ2-7, with a possible D match to TRBD1 (5 bases). With 2 bases removed from V and 0 bases from J, the gap between germline ends came to 8 bases. The CDR3 has 14 amino acids. Germline CDR1 is MDHEN and CDR2 is SYDVKM.

The chain employs TRBV10-3 and TRBJ2-2; TRBD2 matches 11 bases. Germline values: CDR1 ENHRY, CDR2 SYGVKD. This CDR3 has 15 residues. J was trimmed by 4 bases and V by 5 bases; bases with no gene match: 3. CDR3 region: CAISLAGGATGELFF. The CDR3 nucleotides read TGTGCCATCAGTTTAGCGGGAGGGGCCACCGGGGAGCTGTTTTTT.

This rearrangement joins TRBV28 to TRBJ2-1; 11 nucleotides match TRBD2. The CDR3 sequence is 15 residues long. With V trimmed by 4 bases and J by 6 bases, 5 bases remained unmatched. The germline V gene has CDR1 MDHEN and CDR2 SYDVKM. The CDR3 DNA reads as TGTGCCAGCAGTTGGGGACTAGCGGTGGTCAATGAGCAGTTCTTC. The encoded protein is CASSWGLAVVNEQFF.

The V gene is TRBV5-1, the J gene TRBJ2-2; TRBD1 is a possible D gene (6 bases). Trimming removed 7 bases at V and 6 bases at J, with 13 bases between. This CDR3 region has 13 residues. Germline CDR1 reads SGHRS; CDR2 reads YFSETQ. The CDR3 DNA reads TGCGCCAGCCTTATAACAGGGTCCGGGGAGCTGTTTTTT. This codes for CASLITGSGELFF.

The chain recombines TRBV19 with TRBJ2-1; TRBD1 matches at 7 bases. The CDR3 has 16 amino acids. J was trimmed by 1 base and V by 1 base; bases with no gene match: 4. CDR1 is LNHDA and CDR2 is SQIVND in the germline V gene (reference sequence). The CDR3: CASSIVPGQSYNEQFF. DNA for the CDR3: TGTGCCAGTAGTATAGTACCGGGACAGTCCTACAATGAGCAGTTCTTC.

The V gene is TRBV30, the J gene TRBJ1-5; 9 bases are shared with TRBD1. Germline CDR1 is GTSNPN and CDR2 is SVGIG (reference sequence). V lost 1 base, J lost 7 bases, and 5 bases stayed unmatched. This CDR3 is built from 14 residues. The CDR3 coding sequence is TGTGCCTGGAGTGGGGGACAGGGAAGGCAGCCCCAGCATTTT. Its protein is CAWSGGQGRQPQHF. Full variable domain (rest looked up from reference TRBV30 and TRBJ1-5): SQTIHQWPATLVQPVGSPLSLECTVEGTSNPNLYWYRQAAGRGLQLLFYSVGIGQISSEVPQNLSASRPQDRQFILSSKKLLLSDSGFYLCAWSGGQGRQPQHFGDGTRLSIL.

This rearrangement joins TRBV7-9 to TRBJ1-1; maybe TRBD1 (5 bases). Germline V gives CDR1 SEHNR, CDR2 FQNEAQ (reference sequence). The CDR3 runs 13 residues. V was trimmed by 1 base and J by 10 bases, leaving 13 bases between them. The CDR3 loop reads CASSLVRGIGAFF. The CDR3 DNA reads as TGTGCCAGCAGCTTAGTCCGGGGGATAGGAGCTTTCTTT.

V usage is TRBV13 and J usage is TRBJ2-1; D is uncertain. Germline CDR1 reads PRHDT; CDR2 reads FYEKMQ (reference sequence). Between the trimmed V and J ends, which lost 4 bases and 5 bases, there was a span of 12 bases. The CDR3 spans 14 residues. The CDR3 here is CASSSPLVDNEQFF. The CDR3, as DNA: TGTGCCAGCAGCTCGCCGTTAGTGGACAATGAGCAGTTCTTC. Combining the CDR3 with reference TRBV13 and TRBJ2-1 gives the whole variable domain AAGVIQSPRHLIKEKRETATLKCYPIPRHDTVYWYQQGPGQDPQFLISFYEKMQSDKGSIPDRFSAQQFSDYHSELNMSSLELGDSALYFCASSSPLVDNEQFFGPGTRLTVL.

The chain carries TRBV28 and TRBJ2-1; TRBD2 might be the D (6 bases). The germline CDR1 and CDR2 sequences are MDHEN and SYDVKM. V lost 5 bases, J lost 1 base, and 18 bases lay in between. The CDR3 consists of 17 residues. The DNA for the CDR3 is TGTGCCAGCAGTCCCGAGGGACTCAGAGGATCCTACAATGAGCAGTTCTTC. Protein product: CASSPEGLRGSYNEQFF.

The CDR3 sequence: CASSQTGGGGELFF. The DNA for the CDR3 is TGTGCCAGCAGCCAGACAGGGGGCGGCGGGGAGCTGTTTTTT. The J gene is TRBJ2-2, the V gene TRBV7-8; 10 bases align to TRBD1. V lost 5 bases to trimming and J lost 7 bases; unmatched junction nucleotides: 4. The CDR3 is made up of 14 amino acids. The germline gives CDR1 SGHVS, CDR2 FQNEAQ.

The chain employs TRBV18 and TRBJ2-2, with a tentative D call TRBD1 (5 bases). Looked up from germline, CDR1 is KGHSH and CDR2 is LQKENI. The CDR3 is made up of 22 amino acids. V was clipped by 0 bases and J by 1 base, with 27 bases between them. The DNA of the CDR3 is TGTGCCAGCTCACCACCCTACAGTGGCGGCGATAGGACACCATTGAACACCGGGGAGCTGTTTTTT. It specifies CASSPPYSGGDRTPLNTGELFF.

V usage is TRBV19 and J usage is TRBJ2-7; D gene uncertain. CDR3 length: 13 residues. CDR1 is LNHDA, CDR2 SQIVND, per germline (reference sequence). The V end lost 4 bases, the J end lost 4 bases, and 11 bases lay between the germline ends. This CDR3 reads CASSTRLTYEQYF. In DNA form, the CDR3 reads TGTGCCAGTAGTACCAGGTTAACTTACGAGCAGTACTTC.

The genes are TRBV29-1 and TRBJ2-7, with 7 nucleotides matching TRBD1. Trimming at V came to 5 bases and at J to 2 bases, leaving 9 bases not matched to a gene. Looked up from germline, CDR1 is SQVTM and CDR2 is ANQGSEA. The CDR3 has 14 amino acids. CDR3 coding DNA: TGCAGCGTTTGTGAAGACAGGGACCCCTACGAGCAGTACTTC. This translates into CSVCEDRDPYEQYF.

The chain's CDR3 is CASSVGSGRADTQYF. The CDR3 coding sequence is TGTGCCAGCAGCGTAGGAAGCGGGAGGGCAGATACGCAGTATTTT. The J gene is TRBJ2-3, the V gene TRBV9; 10 nucleotides align to TRBD2. CDR3 size: 15 residues. V was pared by 0 bases and J by 4 bases, with 2 bases of the junction left unmatched. The germline V gene has CDR1 SGDLS and CDR2 YYNGEE.

This chain's CDR3 is CASRGRGRTYEQYF. CDR3 nucleotides: TGTGCCAGCAGGGGGCGGGGTCGGACCTACGAGCAGTACTTC. J is TRBJ2-7 and V is TRBV6-6; TRBD2 is a possible D gene (6 bases). The CDR3 is made up of 14 amino acids. V gave up 6 bases and J gave up 2 bases, with 14 bases separating them. The germline CDR1 and CDR2 sequences are MNHNY and SVGAGI (reference sequence).

This chain connects TRBV7-9 to TRBJ1-2; D perhaps matches TRBD1 (5 bases). The V gene's germline CDR1 is SEHNR and CDR2 FQNEAQ (reference sequence). V lost 3 bases to trimming and J lost 4 bases, with 9 bases between them. This CDR3 region has 13 residues. For the CDR3, the DNA is TGTGCCAGCAGCTTGGGGGGGGGCTATGGCTACACCTTC. Translated, it gives CASSLGGGYGYTF.

CDR3 sequence reads: CASSLVTGVQETQYF. CDR3 DNA: TGTGCCAGCAGCTTGGTGACAGGAGTCCAAGAGACCCAGTACTTC. The chain combines TRBV5-4 with TRBJ2-5, with D possibly being TRBD1 (6 bases). V lost 0 bases and J lost 1, with 10 bases in between. Germline V CDR1 and CDR2: SGHNT, YYREEE (reference sequence). The CDR3 has 15 residues.

The rearrangement links TRBV7-2 to TRBJ1-4; TRBD1 matches 11 bases. The V and J ends lost 5 bases and 7 bases, in that order; junction bases with no gene match: 6. Germline V gene data show CDR1 as SGHTA and CDR2 as FQGNSA. The CDR3 spans 15 residues. In DNA, the CDR3 is TGTGCCAGCAGCGCAAGGACAGGGGGCGGTGAAAAACTGTTTTTT. This translates into CASSARTGGGEKLFF.

The chain recombines TRBV29-1 with TRBJ2-7; 8 nucleotides line up with TRBD2. Germline CDR1 SQVTM, CDR2 ANQGSEA. The V segment lost 4 bases and the J segment 0 bases; nucleotides outside the gene matches: 2. CDR3 length: 13 residues. The CDR3 region is CSVASGSSYEQYF. Written as DNA, the CDR3 is TGCAGCGTTGCGAGCGGGAGCTCCTACGAGCAGTACTTC.

The chain employs TRBV5-4 and TRBJ2-7, with TRBD2 matching 8 bases. Trimming at V came to 0 bases and at J to 3 bases, leaving 5 bases not matched to a gene. Germline CDR1 SGHNT, CDR2 YYREEE (reference sequence). This CDR3 is 15 amino acids long. The CDR3 spells CASSLAAGGLYEQYF. CDR3 nucleotide sequence: TGTGCCAGCAGCTTGGCCGCGGGAGGCCTCTACGAGCAGTACTTC. The full variable domain, completed using reference TRBV5-4 and TRBJ2-7, is ETGVTQSPTHLIKTRGQQVTLRCSSQSGHNTVSWYQQALGQGPQFIFQYYREEENGRGNFPPRFSGLQFPNYSSELNVNALELDDSALYLCASSLAAGGLYEQYFGPGTRLTVT.

The V and J genes are TRBV6-5 and TRBJ1-2; D remains unclear. V was clipped by 3 bases and J by 3 bases, with 8 bases between them. The CDR3 extends over 13 amino acids. Germline V gene data show CDR1 as MNHEY and CDR2 as SVGAGI. This CDR3 reads CASSYQVDYGYTF. The CDR3 coding sequence is TGTGCCAGCAGTTATCAGGTTGACTATGGCTACACCTTC.

The genes are TRBV5-6 and TRBJ2-7, with TRBD2 identical over 7 bases. Germline V gene data show CDR1 as SGHDT and CDR2 as YYEEEE. V lost 0 bases to trimming and J lost 3 bases; unmatched junction nucleotides: 12. The CDR3 extends over 17 amino acids. The CDR3 is CASSLENWGGRIYEQYF. CDR3 bases: TGTGCCAGCAGCTTGGAGAATTGGGGGGGAAGGATCTACGAGCAGTACTTC.